Sequencing of this T cell receptor (beta chain) was carried out in a study of blood T cell repertoires in COVID-19. Whole-study context: There were acute and convalescent COVID-19 samples, and they came from the United States, Italy and Spain. From T cells, B-cell-depleted T cells, or PBMCs came the material, which was cDNA or gDNA.

The CDR3 runs 14 residues. Germline values: CDR1 GTSNPN, CDR2 SVGIG (reference sequence). V lost 3 bases and J 8 bases, leaving 14 bases between the germline ends. Authors' data handling: The authors estimated nucleated cell counts from reference gene primer amplification. Measured with immunoSEQ multiplex PCR; TCRdb has only the in-frame clones, and not every one. Clone size and the V and J calls come from that table; the DNA yielded D and trimming. The sample includes 150,000 to 200,000 clones, roughly 80% of them seen just once. The clonotype comes from a woman younger than 45 with acute or convalescent COVID-19. The chain couples TRBV30 to TRBJ1-6; tentatively, D is TRBD1 (6 bases). The sample consisted of peripheral blood. CDR3 in DNA: TGTGCCTGGAGGGGGGACATTCCTGATTCACCCCTCCACTTT. Translated: CAWRGDIPDSPLHF. The full variable domain, completed using reference TRBV30 and TRBJ1-6, is SQTIHQWPATLVQPVGSPLSLECTVEGTSNPNLYWYRQAAGRGLQLLFYSVGIGQISSEVPQNLSASRPQDRQFILSSKKLLLSDSGFYLCAWRGDIPDSPLHFGNGTRLTVT.